These 30 T cell receptor beta chains came from one sample sequenced in a study of blood T cell repertoires in COVID-19. The table came from immunoSEQ multiplex PCR; TCRdb's copy has only in-frame clones and leaves some out. The data show 200,000 to 250,000 clones, roughly nine tenths seen once. The sequenced sample was peripheral blood. Receptors were obtained from a woman in her late teens or twenties who had recovered from COVID-19.

V and J are TRBV9 and TRBJ2-7, with 9 bases lining up with TRBD2. The J segment lost 1 base and the V segment lost 5 bases, leaving 16 bases of the junction unmatched. Germline V gene data show CDR1 as SGDLS and CDR2 as YYNGEE. This CDR3 has 18 amino acids. The CDR3 protein is CASSNSVRGSGSSYEQYF. Here the CDR3 DNA reads TGTGCCAGCAGTAATTCAGTGAGGGGTAGCGGGAGTTCCTACGAGCAGTACTTC.

The chain carries TRBV9 and TRBJ1-5, with D possibly TRBD1 on 5 matching bases. The CDR3 totals 14 residues. Germline V lookup: CDR1 SGDLS, CDR2 YYNGEE. Trimming took off 2 bases at V and 3 bases at J, with 9 bases between the two ends. CDR3 sequence: CASSVGGDNQPQHF. In nucleotides, the CDR3 is TGTGCCAGCAGCGTTGGAGGGGACAATCAGCCCCAGCATTTT.

The CDR3 loop reads CAWSPGVASYEQYF. As DNA, the CDR3 is TGTGCCTGGAGTCCGGGAGTCGCCTCCTACGAGCAGTACTTC. The V call is TRBV30, the J call TRBJ2-7; TRBD2 might be the D (6 bases). The CDR3 covers 14 residues. Trimming stripped 2 bases from V and 0 bases from J, with 11 bases between. CDR1 and CDR2 from the germline V gene are GTSNPN and SVGIG (reference sequence).

Here the CDR3 reads CASTTTIGGAMGEETQYF. The DNA for the CDR3 is TGTGCCAGCACGACCACCATTGGGGGGGCCATGGGTGAGGAGACCCAGTACTTC. V and J are TRBV3-1 (or the pseudogene TRBV3-2) and TRBJ2-5; D is possibly TRBD2 (7 bases). The CDR3 runs to 18 residues. The germline V gene encodes CDR1 LGHDT and CDR2 YNNKEL (reference sequence). The germline V and J ends were trimmed by 7 bases and 5 bases, with 29 bases remaining between them.

The chain combines TRBV29-1 with TRBJ1-1; 7 bases are shared with TRBD1. The CDR3 sequence is 12 residues long. Germline CDR1 reads SQVTM; CDR2 reads ANQGSEA. The junction had 8 bases not matched to a gene; V was cut back by 6 bases and J by 7 bases. CDR3 sequence: CSVTTGFFEAFF. CDR3 in DNA: TGCAGCGTCACGACAGGGTTTTTTGAAGCTTTCTTT.

This clone has just one count. V gene TRBV20-1 combines with J gene TRBJ2-2; 7 bases line up with TRBD2. Germline V CDR1 and CDR2: DFQATT, SNEGSKA (reference sequence). This CDR3 region has 16 residues. Unmatched junction bases numbered 11, after V lost 3 bases and J lost 4 bases. CDR3 nucleotides: TGCAGTGCTAGTCGTCGCGGGAGAGGGTTCACCGGGGAGCTGTTTTTT. Protein sequence: CSASRRGRGFTGELFF.

The V gene is TRBV18, the J gene TRBJ1-1; TRBD1 is a possible D gene (6 bases). The V gene lost 5 bases and the J gene lost 2 bases, with 18 bases spanning the gap. The CDR3 is 16 amino acids. Germline V lookup: CDR1 KGHSH, CDR2 LQKENI. The CDR3 loop is CASSAQGAGTNTEAFF. As DNA, the CDR3 is TGTGCCAGCTCAGCCCAAGGGGCAGGGACAAACACTGAAGCTTTCTTT.

CDR3 sequence reads: CASSPPGKHPDTQYF. The DNA for the CDR3 is TGTGCCAGCTCACCACCGGGCAAACACCCAGATACGCAGTATTTT. The gene calls are TRBV18 and TRBJ2-3; D is unclear. Germline-derived CDR1 and CDR2 are KGHSH and LQKENI. This CDR3 spans 15 amino acids. Trimming shortened V by 0 bases and J by 4 bases, and 11 bases separated the two germline ends.

The sample holds one count of this clone. DNA of the CDR3: TGTGCCAGCAGTTTAGCTAGCGCAATCCAAGAGACCCAGTACTTC. Translating it yields CASSLASAIQETQYF. This rearrangement joins TRBV28 to TRBJ2-5; a possible D gene is TRBD2 (6 bases). The CDR3 loop spans 15 amino acids. The ends were cut back, 2 bases at V and 1 base at J, with 11 bases in the middle. The germline V gene has CDR1 MDHEN and CDR2 SYDVKM.

In this sample, this clone turned up once. This chain connects TRBV24-1 to TRBJ1-1, with 9 bases identical to TRBD1. Germline CDR1 and CDR2: KGHDR and SFDVKD. This CDR3 has 18 residues. V shed 5 bases and J 0 bases; nucleotides not matched to a gene: 12. CDR3 in DNA: TGTGCCACCAGTGCCGGGGGACAGGGCGGATTTATGAACACTGAAGCTTTCTTT. Translated, it gives CATSAGGQGGFMNTEAFF.

The genes are TRBV19 and TRBJ2-5; 8 bases match TRBD2. The CDR3 has 14 amino acids. V was clipped by 4 bases and J by 5 bases; unmatched bases: 6. CDR1 is LNHDA and CDR2 is SQIVND in the germline V gene (reference sequence). The CDR3 DNA is TGTGCCAGTAGTACCCCCGGGGGGGGTGAGACCCAGTACTTC. As protein: CASSTPGGGETQYF.

This clone has more than one count but fewer than ten. The J gene is TRBJ1-1, the V gene TRBV7-3, with 10 nucleotides matching TRBD1. The V gene's germline CDR1 is SGHTA and CDR2 FQGTGA. CDR3 length: 15 residues. V shed 5 bases, J shed 5 bases, and the junction held 8 bases outside the gene matches. The CDR3 protein is CASSAGQGMGTEAFF. In DNA form, the CDR3 reads TGTGCCAGCAGCGCGGGACAGGGGATGGGTACTGAAGCTTTCTTT.

The genes are TRBV6-2 or TRBV6-3 and TRBJ1-5; TRBD1 matches 7 bases. Germline V gives CDR1 MNHEY, CDR2 SVGEGT. The CDR3 totals 17 residues. Losses at the gene ends were 2 bases for V and 5 bases for J; bases not matched to a gene: 12. CDR3: CASSYLDTGDVDQPQHF. As DNA, the CDR3 is TGTGCCAGCAGTTACCTCGACACAGGGGACGTTGATCAGCCCCAGCATTTT.

The V and J genes are TRBV5-1 and TRBJ1-1, with D maybe TRBD1 (6 bases). The CDR3 consists of 15 residues. The germline gives CDR1 SGHRS, CDR2 YFSETQ. The V end was cut by 6 bases, the J end by 3 bases, with 18 bases between. CDR3 sequence: CASTPIPRQDTEAFF. CDR3 in DNA: TGCGCCAGCACCCCGATCCCAAGACAGGACACTGAAGCTTTCTTT.

The rearrangement links TRBV30 to TRBJ2-2, with TRBD2 matching over 10 bases. This CDR3 is 16 amino acids long. CDR1 is GTSNPN and CDR2 is SVGIG in the germline V gene (reference sequence). Trimming at V came to 4 bases and at J to 1 base, leaving 6 bases not matched to a gene. The CDR3 nucleotides read TGTGCCTGGAAAACGCGACTAGCGGGGAACACCGGGGAGCTGTTTTTT. It codes for CAWKTRLAGNTGELFF.

The chain is built from TRBV6-2 or TRBV6-3 and TRBJ2-7; 9 positions match TRBD1. This CDR3 contains 17 residues. Germline V gene lookup returns CDR1 MNHEY and CDR2 SVGEGT. After removal of 0 bases from V and 4 bases from J, the junction contained 10 bases not matched to a gene. The CDR3 DNA reads TGTGCCAGCAGTTACTCGATGAACAGGGGGCGCAAGTACGAGCAGTACTTC. Translating gives CASSYSMNRGRKYEQYF.

The gene calls are TRBV7-2 and TRBJ1-1; D gene ambiguous. The CDR3 sequence is 12 residues long. Germline assignment: CDR1 SGHTA and CDR2 FQGNSA. V was cut by 5 bases and J by 4 bases, with 8 bases left in between. The CDR3 DNA reads as TGTGCCAGCAGCAGGCGGGTCACTGAAGCTTTCTTT. It translates to CASSRRVTEAFF. The full variable domain, rest sourced from reference TRBV7-2 and TRBJ1-1, is GAGVSQSPSNKVTEKGKDVELRCDPISGHTALYWYRQSLGQGLEFLIYFQGNSAPDKSGLPSDRFSAERTGGSVSTLTIQRTQQEDSAVYLCASSRRVTEAFFGQGTRLTVV.

This clone was counted a few times. The chain employs TRBV19 and TRBJ1-1, with D perhaps matching TRBD1 (5 bases). CDR1 is LNHDA and CDR2 is SQIVND in the germline V gene (reference sequence). V was shortened by 6 bases and J by 11 bases, with 19 bases between the two germline ends. The CDR3 is 13 amino acids. As DNA, the CDR3 is TGTGCCAGTAGGAGCGGGACCGCTGCTAGGGCTTTCTTT. It codes for CASRSGTAARAFF.

The chain carries TRBV24-1 and TRBJ1-5; 10 bases fit TRBD1. The CDR3 is 19 residues long. Germline V gene sequence: CDR1 KGHDR, CDR2 SFDVKD. V lost 2 bases, J lost 0 bases, and 9 bases stayed unmatched. CDR3 nucleotide sequence: TGTGCCACCAGTGATTGGGGGGACAGGGGCCCTAATAGCAATCAGCCCCAGCATTTT. This translates into CATSDWGDRGPNSNQPQHF.

The rearrangement joins TRBV25-1 to TRBJ2-3; perhaps TRBD1 as D (5 bases). Trimming left V 1 base short and J 6 bases short, with 17 bases between. This CDR3 has 16 residues. Per the germline V gene, CDR1 is MGHDK and CDR2 is SYGVNS. CDR3 DNA sequence: TGTGCCAGCAGTGAATGGGGCAAAACAGCTAGGGATACGCAGTATTTT. Translated, it gives CASSEWGKTARDTQYF.

This clone was seen a single time. The gene calls are TRBV5-4 and TRBJ1-2, with 7 nucleotides matching TRBD1. Unmatched junction bases numbered 17, after V lost 5 bases and J lost 4 bases. The CDR3 extends over 17 amino acids. Germline V gene data show CDR1 as SGHNT and CDR2 as YYREEE (reference sequence). CDR3 DNA sequence: TGTGCCAGCAGGGCGTTTGGCGCGACGACAGGGACCTATGGCTACACCTTC. This translates into CASRAFGATTGTYGYTF.

This chain uses TRBV5-4 with TRBJ1-1; D remains unclear. The CDR3 runs to 14 residues. CDR1 is SGHNT, CDR2 YYREEE, per germline (reference sequence). Trimming stripped 2 bases from V and 1 base from J, with 9 bases between. The CDR3, as DNA: TGTGCCAGCAGCTTCGACTCTAAGAACACTGAAGCTTTCTTT. Its translation is CASSFDSKNTEAFF.

Only one count was recorded for this clone. The chain carries TRBV10-1 and TRBJ1-5; 12 bases match TRBD1. The ends lost 5 bases at V and 4 bases at J; junction bases unmatched: 12. The germline V gene encodes CDR1 WNHNN and CDR2 SYGVQD (reference sequence). The CDR3 contains 18 residues. CDR3 in amino acids: CASSLRDRGHGANQPQHF. The DNA for the CDR3 is TGCGCCAGCAGTCTCCGGGACAGGGGGCATGGAGCAAATCAGCCCCAGCATTTT.

This chain links TRBV15 with TRBJ2-5; weak D call: TRBD1 (6 bases). V lost 5 bases to trimming and J lost 2 bases, with 12 bases between them. The germline CDR1 and CDR2 sequences are LNHNV and YYDKDF (reference sequence). This CDR3 comprises 14 residues. CDR3 residues: CATSLAGQQETQYF. The CDR3 coding sequence is TGTGCCACCAGCCTCGCCGGACAGCAAGAGACCCAGTACTTC.

The CDR3 protein is CASSLLPLLAGEKDTQYF. The CDR3 coding sequence is TGTGCCAGCAGCTTACTACCTTTACTAGCGGGAGAGAAGGATACGCAGTATTTT. The genes are TRBV7-6 and TRBJ2-3, with TRBD2 matching over 11 bases. This CDR3 is built from 18 residues. Trimming took 2 bases from V and 6 from J; bases not matched to a gene: 13. Germline CDR1 is SGHVS and CDR2 is FNYEAQ. Combining the CDR3 with reference TRBV7-6 and TRBJ2-3 gives the whole variable domain GAGVSQSPRYKVTKRGQDVALRCDPISGHVSLYWYRQALGQGPEFLTYFNYEAQQDKSGLPNDRFSAERPEGSISTLTIQRTEQRDSAMYRCASSLLPLLAGEKDTQYFGPGTRLTVL.

The rearrangement links TRBV3-1 (or the pseudogene TRBV3-2) to TRBJ2-7, with 8 bases that match TRBD2. Germline loops: CDR1 LGHDT, CDR2 YNNKEL (reference sequence). The CDR3 runs 14 residues. With V trimmed by 0 bases and J by 9 bases, 7 bases remained unmatched. The CDR3 DNA reads as TGTGCCAGCAGCCAAGAAGGCGGGAGGTCCGGGCAGTACTTC. Protein sequence: CASSQEGGRSGQYF.

V gene TRBV27 combines with J gene TRBJ2-2; 13 bases align to TRBD2. In germline, CDR1 is MNHEY, CDR2 SMNVEV (reference sequence). V lost 5 bases and J lost 3; bases outside the gene matches: 6. The CDR3 totals 17 residues. The CDR3, as DNA: TGTGCCAGCAGTCCAACAACTAGCGGGAGGGACACCGGGGAGCTGTTTTTT. It yields the protein CASSPTTSGRDTGELFF.

V and J are TRBV25-1 and TRBJ2-3; TRBD1 matches 8 bases. V was pared by 1 base and J by 2 bases, with 11 bases of the junction left unmatched. The germline CDR1 and CDR2 sequences are MGHDK and SYGVNS. This CDR3 is 18 amino acids long. The CDR3: CASSELEDRERFTDTQYF. Here the CDR3 DNA reads TGTGCCAGCAGTGAATTGGAGGACAGGGAGAGGTTCACAGATACGCAGTATTTT.

The chain is built from TRBV6-2 or TRBV6-3 and TRBJ2-2; 7 bases align to TRBD1. Germline lookup yields CDR1 MNHEY and CDR2 SVGEGT. J gave up 4 bases and V 4 bases, and 6 bases lay outside the gene matches. The CDR3 has 15 residues. The CDR3 DNA is TGTGCCAGCAGTTTACAGGGGCTACTCACCGGGGAGCTGTTTTTT. Translating gives CASSLQGLLTGELFF.

V is TRBV23-1 and J is TRBJ2-5; 8 bases are shared with TRBD2. TRBV23-1 is recorded as an ORF, its role being uncertain. V was clipped by 2 bases and J by 5 bases; unmatched bases: 10. This CDR3 contains 16 residues. CDR3: CASSQDRAGGKETQYF. CDR3 in DNA: TGCGCCAGCAGTCAAGATCGGGCGGGAGGAAAGGAGACCCAGTACTTC.